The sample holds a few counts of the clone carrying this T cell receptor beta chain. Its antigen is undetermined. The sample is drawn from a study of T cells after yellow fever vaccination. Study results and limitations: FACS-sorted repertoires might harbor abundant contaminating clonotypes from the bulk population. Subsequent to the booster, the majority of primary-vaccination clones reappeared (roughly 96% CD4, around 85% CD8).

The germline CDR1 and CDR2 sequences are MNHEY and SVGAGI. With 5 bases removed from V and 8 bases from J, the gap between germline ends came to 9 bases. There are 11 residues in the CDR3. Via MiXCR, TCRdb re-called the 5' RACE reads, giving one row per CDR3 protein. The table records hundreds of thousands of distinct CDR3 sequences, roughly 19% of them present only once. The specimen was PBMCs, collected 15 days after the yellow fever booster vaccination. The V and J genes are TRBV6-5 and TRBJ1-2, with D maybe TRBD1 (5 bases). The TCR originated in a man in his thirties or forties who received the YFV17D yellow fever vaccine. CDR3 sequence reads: CASSTGRGYTF. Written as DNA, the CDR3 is TGTGCCAGCAGTACGGGGCGGGGCTACACCTTC.